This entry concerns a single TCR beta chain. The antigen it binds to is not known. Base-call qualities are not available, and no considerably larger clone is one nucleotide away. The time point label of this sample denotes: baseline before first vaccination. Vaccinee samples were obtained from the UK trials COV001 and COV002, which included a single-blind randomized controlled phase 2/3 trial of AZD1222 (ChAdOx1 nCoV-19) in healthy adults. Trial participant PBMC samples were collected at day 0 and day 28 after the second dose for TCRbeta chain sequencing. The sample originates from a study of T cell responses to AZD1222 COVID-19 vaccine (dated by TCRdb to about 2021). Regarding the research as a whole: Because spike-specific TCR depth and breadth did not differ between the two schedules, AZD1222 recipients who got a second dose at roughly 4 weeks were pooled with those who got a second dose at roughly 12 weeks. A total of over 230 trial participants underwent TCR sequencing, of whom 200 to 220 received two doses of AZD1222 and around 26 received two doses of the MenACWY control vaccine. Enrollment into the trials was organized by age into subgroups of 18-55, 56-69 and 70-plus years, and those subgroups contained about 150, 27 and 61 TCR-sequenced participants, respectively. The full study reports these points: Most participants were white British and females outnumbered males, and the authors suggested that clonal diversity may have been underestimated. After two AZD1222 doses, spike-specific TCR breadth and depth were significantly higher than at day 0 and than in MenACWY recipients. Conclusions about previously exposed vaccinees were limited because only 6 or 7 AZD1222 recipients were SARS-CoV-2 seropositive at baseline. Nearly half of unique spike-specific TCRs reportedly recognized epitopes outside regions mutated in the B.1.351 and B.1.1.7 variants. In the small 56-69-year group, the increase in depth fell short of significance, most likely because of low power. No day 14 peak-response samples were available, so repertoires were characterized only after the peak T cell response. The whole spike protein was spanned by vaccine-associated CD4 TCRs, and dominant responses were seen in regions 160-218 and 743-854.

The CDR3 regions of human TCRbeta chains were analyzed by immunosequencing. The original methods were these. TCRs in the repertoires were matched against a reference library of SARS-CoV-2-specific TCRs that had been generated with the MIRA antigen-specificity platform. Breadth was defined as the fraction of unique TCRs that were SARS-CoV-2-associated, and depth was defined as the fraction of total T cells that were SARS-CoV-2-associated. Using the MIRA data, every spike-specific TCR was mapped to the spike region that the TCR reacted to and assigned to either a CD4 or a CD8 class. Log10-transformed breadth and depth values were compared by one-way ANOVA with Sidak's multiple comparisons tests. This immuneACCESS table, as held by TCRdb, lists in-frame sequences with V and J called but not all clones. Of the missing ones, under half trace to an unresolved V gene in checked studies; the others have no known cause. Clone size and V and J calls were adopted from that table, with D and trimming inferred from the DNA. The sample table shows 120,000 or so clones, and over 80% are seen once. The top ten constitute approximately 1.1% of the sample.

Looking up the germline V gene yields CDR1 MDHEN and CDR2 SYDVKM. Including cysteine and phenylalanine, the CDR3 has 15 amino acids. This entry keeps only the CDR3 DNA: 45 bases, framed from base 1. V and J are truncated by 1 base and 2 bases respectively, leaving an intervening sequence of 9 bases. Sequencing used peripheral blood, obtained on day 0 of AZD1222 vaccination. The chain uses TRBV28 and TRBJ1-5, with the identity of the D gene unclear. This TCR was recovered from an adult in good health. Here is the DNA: TGTGCCAGCAGTTTATTGGGTGGGGGCAATCAGCCCCAGCATTTT. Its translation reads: CASSLLGGGNQPQHF.